This T cell receptor beta chain was profiled in a study of T-cell memory formation after mild COVID-19 (dated by TCRdb to about 2021). About the full investigation: TCR sequence clusters from the two donors were largely donor specific. In a couple of donors, T-cell clones that expanded and contracted after mild COVID-19 were tracked by sequencing TCRalpha and TCRbeta repertoires over time. The cohort comprised two young, previously healthy adult volunteers, one female and one male. The investigation overall reported the following: Contracting CD4+ clones were located mainly in the CM and EM memory subsets, whereas CD8+ clones were found to be enriched in EMRA. Only two mild cases were covered by the study, and larger cohorts that include severe cases with pre-infection samples were considered necessary. The detection of some responding clones in pre-infection memory suggests that pre-existing cross-reactive memory T cells joined the SARS-CoV-2 response. Whether the second-wave clones peaking on day 37 were SARS-CoV-2 specific was not confirmed. Balanced CD4/CD8 phenotypes were observed for clones contracting from day 15 to 85, whereas a bias towards CD4+ was observed for a second wave of clones expanding from day 15 to 37.

Including cysteine and phenylalanine, the CDR3 has 12 amino acids. Left in the record is the CDR3 DNA by itself, 36 bases read in frame from the first base. V loses 4 bases, J loses 6 bases, and the germline ends lie 7 bases apart. The germline V gene (reference sequence) provides CDR1 LGHDT and CDR2 YNNKEL. PBMCs were isolated by Ficoll-Paque density gradient centrifugation. Comment on this clonotype: This receptor's antigen is unknown. The record has no base qualities; no much larger clone is one base away.

These reads were obtained on an Illumina NovaSeq 6000. TCRalpha and TCRbeta cDNA libraries were built by 5'RACE with constant-segment primers, adding sample barcodes and unique molecular identifiers. Trizol reagent was used to extract RNA from every sample. Libraries were amplified in two PCR steps, with a second sample barcode and Illumina TruSeq adapters added in the second step. The libraries were sequenced on an Illumina NovaSeq using 2 x 150 bp paired-end reads. Concerning the study's data processing: Reads were demultiplexed and collapsed into UMI-guided consensus sequences with migec v1.2.7. Using mixcr v2.1.11, UMI consensuses were aligned to TRA and TRB V and J templates and then assembled into clonotypes. Expanded or contracted clonotypes were those called significant by both edgeR and NoisET, with noise models trained on biological replicates. For edgeR calls, the cutoffs were a false discovery rate-adjusted p below 0.01 and a log2 fold-change threshold of 1. PCA with hierarchical clustering of max-normalized trajectories of the 1000 most abundant clonotypes was used as exploratory dynamics analysis. Each responding clone was given a CD4 or CD8 phenotype based on the CD4+ and CD8+ repertoires, which had been sequenced separately. The public reads were reprocessed in TCRdb via fastp at Q25 and MiXCR, keeping in-frame beta chains. A single entry per CDR3 protein holds the most common genes and DNA from its merged rows. What appears here as the V and J calls and clone size reflects TCRdb's work, not the paper's. The sample table lists some 250,000 distinct CDR3 sequences, roughly 18% of them with a count of one. The top ten constitute more than 20% of the sample.

The chain was built from TRBV3-1 and TRBJ2-1; the D gene cannot be resolved reliably. The TCR comes from a man between 18 and 35 years old who had mild COVID-19 (a few samples of this study predate the infection). The sample titles of this study are shuffled in the database, so cell type and time point are left out; the donor was told from shared clones. The sequenced sample was PBMCs or a T cell subset sorted from them (not recorded which). The CDR3 in this case is CASSLLSNEQFF. Here is the DNA: TGTGCCAGCAGCCTCTTGAGCAATGAGCAGTTCTTC.